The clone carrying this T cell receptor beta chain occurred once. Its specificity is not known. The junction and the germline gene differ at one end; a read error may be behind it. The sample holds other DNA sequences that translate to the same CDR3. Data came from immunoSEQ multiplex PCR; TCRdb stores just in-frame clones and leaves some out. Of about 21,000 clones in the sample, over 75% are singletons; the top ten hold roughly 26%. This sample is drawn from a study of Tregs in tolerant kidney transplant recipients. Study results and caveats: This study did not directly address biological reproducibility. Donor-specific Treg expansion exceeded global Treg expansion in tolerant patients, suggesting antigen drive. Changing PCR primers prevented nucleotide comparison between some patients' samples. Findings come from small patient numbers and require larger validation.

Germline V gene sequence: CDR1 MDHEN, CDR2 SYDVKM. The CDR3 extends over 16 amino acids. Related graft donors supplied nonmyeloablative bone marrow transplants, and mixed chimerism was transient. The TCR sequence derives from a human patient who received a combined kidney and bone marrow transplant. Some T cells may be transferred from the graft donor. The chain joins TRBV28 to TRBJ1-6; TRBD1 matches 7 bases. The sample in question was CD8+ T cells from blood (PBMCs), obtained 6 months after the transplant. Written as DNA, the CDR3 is TGTGCCAGCAGTCCGGGACAGACAACATATAATTCCCCCCTCCACTTT. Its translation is CASSPGQTTYNSPLHF.